A selection of T cell receptor beta chains follows, all from one sample in a study of cytomegalovirus exposure and HLA in healthy donors. Method: immunoSEQ multiplex PCR; TCRdb's copy keeps in-frame clones and lacks some. The sample has 100,000 to 150,000 clones. The source material was PBMCs. The receptors shown here come from a man aged 18-30 years in good health and CMV-seronegative. Both conserved end residues are part of each CDR3. Each record gives: D gene, V gene, CDR3 length, J gene, CDR3 DNA, CDR3 protein. D genes are given only for firm matches.

NA,TRBV7-2,14,TRBJ1-2,TGTGCCAGCAGCTTTCAATCGGACAGCTATGGCTACACCTTC,CASSFQSDSYGYTF
TRBD1,TRBV30,15,TRBJ2-5,TGTGCCTGGAGATCTCTACAGGGGGCCGGAGAGACCCAGTACTTC,CAWRSLQGAGETQYF
TRBD1,TRBV6-6,15,TRBJ1-1,TGTGCCAGCAGTTACCCCCCCGGACAGGCCCGTGGGGCTTTCTTT,CASSYPPGQARGAFF
NA,TRBV27,15,TRBJ2-5,TGTGCCAGCAGTCGGAGGGGTGACCGCCAAGAGACCCAGTACTTC,CASSRRGDRQETQYF
NA,TRBV19,13,TRBJ2-6,TGTGCCAGTACCCACTCTGGGGCCAACGTCCTGACTTTC,CASTHSGANVLTF
TRBD2,TRBV5-1,15,TRBJ2-1,TGCGCCAGCAGCTGGGGGACTAGCGGACCCAATGAGCAGTTCTTC,CASSWGTSGPNEQFF
TRBD1,TRBV19,13,TRBJ1-5,TGTGCCAGTAAACCGGGACAGAATCAGCCCCAGCATTTT,CASKPGQNQPQHF
NA,TRBV30,14,TRBJ2-7,TGTGCCTGGAGTGGGGTCAGGGCCTACTACGAGCAGTACTTC,CAWSGVRAYYEQYF
TRBD2,TRBV7-2,16,TRBJ2-1,TGTGCCAGCAGCTTAGGACGGGGGGGATTCTACAATGAGCAGTTCTTC,CASSLGRGGFYNEQFF
NA,TRBV6-5,13,TRBJ2-1,TGTGCCAGCAGTTACGTAGGGGGCAATGAGCAGTTCTTC,CASSYVGGNEQFF
NA,TRBV5-1,13,TRBJ1-1,TGCGCCAGCAGCTTTAGCTTGAACACTGAAGCTTTCTTT,CASSFSLNTEAFF
NA,TRBV5-1,13,TRBJ1-6,TGCGCCAGCAGCTGGGGGGATAATTCACCCCTCCACTTT,CASSWGDNSPLHF
NA,TRBV5-1,16,TRBJ1-2,TGCGCCAGCAGCCCGGTCCGTCCTCGCCCTAACTATGGCTACACCTTC,CASSPVRPRPNYGYTF
TRBD1,TRBV2,17,TRBJ2-5,TGTGCCAGCAGTGGTCCGGACAGGGGGCCTTGGGAAGAGACCCAGTACTTC,CASSGPDRGPWEETQYF
NA,TRBV30,17,TRBJ1-2,TGTGCCTGGAGTGTACGGGGGGACTATCAATTAAGGAATGGCTACACCTTC,CAWSVRGDYQLRNGYTF
TRBD1,TRBV4-1,15,TRBJ1-2,TGCGCCAGCAGCCTCGAACCGACAGGGATGGAGGGCTACACCTTC,CASSLEPTGMEGYTF
NA,TRBV5-1,14,TRBJ1-1,TGCGCCAGCAGAGACGGACAGAGCTTCACTGAAGCTTTCTTT,CASRDGQSFTEAFF
NA,TRBV1,15,TRBJ2-3,TGCACCAGCAGCCAAAGGACTAGCGGGGACCATACGCAGTATTTT,CTSSQRTSGDHTQYF
NA,TRBV7-9,16,TRBJ1-6,TGTGCCAGCAGCTTAGAAGGGGTTGGATATAATTCACCCCTCCACTTT,CASSLEGVGYNSPLHF
NA,TRBV7-2,16,TRBJ2-2,TGTGCTAGCAGCTTGCGTTCCAGGGTGAACACCGGGGAGCTGTTTTTT,CASSLRSRVNTGELFF
TRBD2,TRBV7-9,17,TRBJ2-3,TGTGCCAGCAGCTTAGAGGGGACTGGGGTAGCGGGAGATACGCAGTATTTT,CASSLEGTGVAGDTQYF
NA,TRBV5-8,17,TRBJ2-1,TGTGCCAGCAGCTTGTATATCACTTTAGGGGCCTACAATGAGCAGTTCTTC,CASSLYITLGAYNEQFF
NA,TRBV18,13,TRBJ2-1,TGTGCCAGCTCACCCAAACGGGAAGATGAGCAGTTCTTC,CASSPKREDEQFF
NA,TRBV19,13,TRBJ1-1,TGTGCCAGTAGTATCGAGGTGAACACTGAAGCTTTCTTT,CASSIEVNTEAFF
TRBD1,TRBV18,14,TRBJ2-5,TGTGCCAGCTCACCCCTAGGGACAGGAGAGACCCAGTACTTC,CASSPLGTGETQYF
NA,TRBV28,17,TRBJ2-1,TGTGCCAGCAGTGCGCAGACGGGACTCAGCTCCTACAATGAGCAGTTCTTC,CASSAQTGLSSYNEQFF
NA,TRBV11-2,16,TRBJ2-1,TGTGCCAGCAGCTTACCGTTAGGCGGATCCTACAATGAGCAGTTCTTC,CASSLPLGGSYNEQFF
TRBD2,TRBV9,15,TRBJ2-5,TGTGCCAGCAGCGTAGTAGCGGGAGGATCCGAGACCCAGTACTTC,CASSVVAGGSETQYF
TRBD2,TRBV5-1,14,TRBJ2-5,TGCGCCAGCAGCTTGACTAGCGGGCAAGAGACCCAGTACTTC,CASSLTSGQETQYF
NA,TRBV28,12,TRBJ2-5,TGTGCCAGCAGTTTGTTTACAGATACCCAGTACTTC,CASSLFTDTQYF
NA,TRBV19,15,TRBJ1-5,TGTGCCAGTAGTACCCTAACCCCCGGCAATCAGCCCCAGCATTTT,CASSTLTPGNQPQHF
TRBD1,TRBV19,13,TRBJ2-1,TGTGCCGTTAGGGGAACGACAGGGTCGAGTCAGTTCTTC,CAVRGTTGSSQFF
TRBD1,TRBV5-8,15,TRBJ2-5,TGTGCCAGCAGCTTCGCTAGGACAGGGCCGGAGACCCAGTACTTC,CASSFARTGPETQYF
NA,TRBV28,13,TRBJ1-2,TGTGCCAGCCTGGGGGGGGGAAACTATGGCTACACCTTC,CASLGGGNYGYTF
NA,TRBV27,20,TRBJ2-1,TGTGCCAGCAGCGGGACAACCATACAAAGAAAGGTTATCTCCTACAATGAGCAGTTCTTC,CASSGTTIQRKVISYNEQFF
NA,TRBV5-1,15,TRBJ2-1,TGCGCCAGCAGCTTGGCACGGGGAACCTACAATGAGCAGTTCTTC,CASSLARGTYNEQFF
NA,TRBV18,15,TRBJ2-4,TGTGCCAGCTCACCCCTTGGGGGGGCCAAAAACATTCAGTACTTC,CASSPLGGAKNIQYF
TRBD2,TRBV7-9,16,TRBJ2-1,TGTGCCAGCAGCTCGACTAGCGGGAGGGTCTACAATGAGCAGTTCTTC,CASSSTSGRVYNEQFF
NA,TRBV6-5,16,TRBJ2-5,TGTGCCAGCAGTTACCCTAGAGGGACATCTCAAGAGACCCAGTACTTC,CASSYPRGTSQETQYF
NA,TRBV19,14,TRBJ2-1,TGTGCCAGTAGTAATGGAGTTTTGGGTAATGAGCAGTTCTTC,CASSNGVLGNEQFF
NA,TRBV30,18,TRBJ2-4,TGTGCCTGGAGTGTGGGAACAGGGTCCAAACTAGCCAAAAACATTCAGTACTTC,CAWSVGTGSKLAKNIQYF
NA,TRBV19,15,TRBJ2-7,TGTGCCAGTAGTATGGGGGGACTCCCTCACTACGAGCAGTACTTC,CASSMGGLPHYEQYF
TRBD2,TRBV28,17,TRBJ2-5,TGTGCCAGCAGTTTAGGGCCCCTTGGTGCGGGGGTAGAGACCCAGTACTTC,CASSLGPLGAGVETQYF
TRBD1,TRBV5-5,15,TRBJ1-5,TGTGCCAGCAGCGCCGGGACAGGGAAGTTACAGCCCCAGCATTTT,CASSAGTGKLQPQHF